This is a list of T cell receptor beta chains from one sample in a study of T cell responses to AZD1222 COVID-19 vaccine. Here immunoSEQ multiplex PCR was the method, and the copy in TCRdb shows in-frame clones only, minus some. The sample carries 100,000 or so clones, 86% recorded once. The sample here was peripheral blood, taken on day 0 of AZD1222 vaccination. Receptor source: an adult in good health. Both conserved end residues are part of each CDR3. A D gene is named only where the DNA matches it firmly.

d_gene,j_gene,v_gene,CDR3nt,CDR3aa
TRBD1,TRBJ2-6,TRBV29-1,TGCAGCGTTGAAGATTACAGGGGGCCAGGGGCCAACGTCCTGACTTTC,CSVEDYRGPGANVLTF
.,TRBJ2-3,TRBV11-2,TGTGCCAGCAGCCTAGGTATCACAACTAGCACAGATACGCAGTATTTT,CASSLGITTSTDTQYF
TRBD1,TRBJ1-2,TRBV29-1,TGCAGCGTTGCCGGGAGGGACAGGGGGGGCTACACCTTC,CSVAGRDRGGYTF
TRBD1,TRBJ1-1,TRBV3-1/TRBV3-2,TGTGCCAGCAGCCACGCAGGGGGTGAAGCTTTCTTT,CASSHAGGEAFF
TRBD2,TRBJ2-3,TRBV29-1,TGCAGCGTAGGGGGACTAGCGGATACGCAGTATTTT,CSVGGLADTQYF
.,TRBJ2-5,TRBV28,TGTGCCAGCAGTTTTACCCAAGAGACCCAGTACTTC,CASSFTQETQYF
.,TRBJ1-1,TRBV19,TGTGCCAGTAGTATAGGAGGGATGATGGTTAACACTGAAGCTTTCTTT,CASSIGGMMVNTEAFF
.,TRBJ1-1,TRBV7-9,TGTGCCAGCAGCTTATCGACCTGGTCGAACACTGAAGCTTTCTTT,CASSLSTWSNTEAFF
.,TRBJ2-7,TRBV18,TGTGCCAGCTCACCTTCGATAAACGAGCAGTACTTC,CASSPSINEQYF
TRBD1,TRBJ1-2,TRBV28,TGTGCCAGCAGTTCCCGGCCGGGACAGGGAGGCTATGGCTACACCTTC,CASSSRPGQGGYGYTF
TRBD2,TRBJ2-1,TRBV28,TGTGCCAGCAGCGGGCTAGCGGGAGCTCTGGAGCAGTTCTTC,CASSGLAGALEQFF
TRBD1,TRBJ1-4,TRBV13,TGTGCCAGCAGCAGAAGAAGGGACAGGGTAGGTGAAAAACTGTTTTTT,CASSRRRDRVGEKLFF
.,TRBJ1-4,TRBV9,TGTGCCAGCAGTTTAGGGCTAGCTAATGAAAAACTGTTTTTT,CASSLGLANEKLFF
.,TRBJ1-1,TRBV7-9,TGTGCCAGCAGCTTCAGCAGTCAGAACACTGAAGCTTTCTTT,CASSFSSQNTEAFF
.,TRBJ2-6,TRBV7-3,TGTGCCAGCAGCTTAAACTCTGGGGCCAACGTCCTGACTTTC,CASSLNSGANVLTF